These 14 T cell receptor beta chains share one sample of origin, sequenced in a study of memory B cells and T cells in multiple sclerosis. Stimulus-free culture yielded autoproliferating CFSE-dim and non-proliferating CFSE-high T cells, each sequenced separately. Pooled replicate wells came from around 50 million CFSE-labeled PBMCs cultured about seven days without stimulus. Profiled with immunoSEQ multiplex PCR; TCRdb holds only in-frame clones, not every one. The sample records 30,000 to 40,000 clones, about 82% being singletons. Their antigens remain unidentified. Sequencing was performed on PBMCs from blood kept in culture. Receptors originate from a human donor with multiple sclerosis.

This clone is a singleton in its sample. This chain joins TRBV9 and TRBJ2-7; weak D call: TRBD1 (6 bases). V lost 0 bases, J lost 13 bases, and 17 bases lay in between. Germline assignment: CDR1 SGDLS and CDR2 YYNGEE. The length of the CDR3 is 13 residues. This CDR3 is CASSVVDGAGVYF. CDR3 DNA: TGTGCCAGCAGCGTAGTGGATGGGGCAGGGGTATACTTC. The whole variable domain, filled in from reference TRBV9 and TRBJ2-7, reads DSGVTQTPKHLITATGQRVTLRCSPRSGDLSVYWYQQSLDQGLQFLIQYYNGEERAKGNILERFSAQQFPDLHSELNLSSLELGDSALYFCASSVVDGAGVYFGPGTRLTVT.

V is TRBV10-3 and J is TRBJ1-4, with D perhaps matching TRBD1 (5 bases). The CDR3 length is 13 residues. Germline V lookup: CDR1 ENHRY, CDR2 SYGVKD. V dropped 6 bases and J dropped 1 base, with 6 bases sitting between them. CDR3 protein: CAIRRGTNEKLFF. CDR3 sequence (DNA): TGTGCCATCAGGAGGGGAACTAATGAAAAACTGTTTTTT.

This chain joins TRBV5-6 and TRBJ2-7, with 14 bases identical to TRBD2. The trim removed 4 bases at V and 7 bases at J, leaving 7 bases unmatched. Germline CDR1 reads SGHDT; CDR2 reads YYEEEE. The CDR3 has 15 residues. The CDR3 DNA follows: TGTGCCAGCAGCCTGGGACTAGCGGGAGTTCGGGAGCAGTACTTC. Translated: CASSLGLAGVREQYF.

V and J are TRBV9 and TRBJ2-1; TRBD2 matches 8 bases. There are 15 residues in the CDR3. V was clipped by 3 bases and J by 1 base; unmatched bases: 3. Germline-derived CDR1 and CDR2 are SGDLS and YYNGEE. The CDR3: CASSAGRGSYNEQFF. The CDR3 bases are TGTGCCAGCAGCGCCGGGAGGGGGTCCTACAATGAGCAGTTCTTC.

The chain's CDR3 is CASSQVGGANEKLFF. CDR3 DNA sequence: TGCGCCAGCAGCCAAGTCGGGGGGGCTAATGAAAAACTGTTTTTT. This sequence joins TRBV4-1 and TRBJ1-4; possible D gene TRBD1, 5 bases. The CDR3 spans 15 residues. The V gene lost 1 base and the J gene lost 3 bases, with 9 bases spanning the gap. Germline CDR1 reads MGHRA; CDR2 reads YSYEKL.

The chain recombines TRBV7-8 with TRBJ2-3, with 11 bases lining up with TRBD1. V shed 5 bases and J 4 bases; nucleotides not matched to a gene: 8. The CDR3 length is 16 residues. The germline gives CDR1 SGHVS, CDR2 FQNEAQ. In DNA, the CDR3 is TGTGCCAGCAGCCTATGGACAGGGGGCCGATCAGATACGCAGTATTTT. As protein: CASSLWTGGRSDTQYF.

This chain connects TRBV25-1 to TRBJ1-1, with no clear D. The CDR3 consists of 14 residues. Deletions cut 4 bases from V and 5 bases from J, with 14 bases between. Germline assignment: CDR1 MGHDK and CDR2 SYGVNS. The CDR3 coding sequence is TGTGCCAGCAGTGGGGCCCTACGAGGTACTGAAGCTTTCTTT. Protein sequence: CASSGALRGTEAFF. Using reference TRBV25-1 and TRBJ1-1 for the parts outside the CDR3, the full variable domain is EADIYQTPRYLVIGTGKKITLECSQTMGHDKMYWYQQDPGMELHLIHYSYGVNSTEKGDLSSESTVSRIRTEHFPLTLESARPSHTSQYLCASSGALRGTEAFFGQGTRLTVV.

CDR3 region: CASSGQIGSNQPQHF. CDR3 nucleotide sequence: TGTGCCAGCAGTGGGCAGATAGGGAGCAATCAGCCCCAGCATTTT. The chain joins TRBV6-1 to TRBJ1-5; D call uncertain. V was clipped by 4 bases and J by 1 base, with 11 bases between them. The CDR3 sequence is 15 residues long. Germline V CDR1 and CDR2: MNHNS, SASEGT.

The chain links TRBV28 to TRBJ2-1, with 10 bases fitting TRBD2. V lost 7 bases, J lost 3 bases, and 6 bases stayed unmatched. Germline CDR1 MDHEN, CDR2 SYDVKM. This CDR3 contains 15 residues. The CDR3 loop is CASTHLAGGYNEQFF. The DNA of the CDR3 is TGTGCCAGCACCCACTTAGCGGGAGGCTACAATGAGCAGTTCTTC.

The chain recombines TRBV2 with TRBJ1-1; D is unresolved. The CDR3 runs to 16 residues. Germline V lookup: CDR1 SNHLY, CDR2 FYNNEI. The V gene lost 3 bases and the J gene lost 3 bases, with 17 bases spanning the gap. The CDR3 here is CASSDRTLYPDTEAFF. CDR3 DNA sequence: TGTGCCAGCAGTGACAGGACTCTATACCCAGACACTGAAGCTTTCTTT.

V gene TRBV28 combines with J gene TRBJ2-1; 8 nucleotides line up with TRBD1. The trim removed 7 bases at V and 2 bases at J, leaving 4 bases unmatched. CDR1 and CDR2 (germline): MDHEN, SYDVKM. The CDR3 is 14 amino acids. The CDR3 sequence is CASNSRGPYNEQFF. CDR3 nucleotides: TGTGCCAGCAATTCCAGGGGGCCCTACAATGAGCAGTTCTTC.

V gene TRBV27 combines with J gene TRBJ2-7; D possibly matches TRBD1 or TRBD2 (5 bases each). The V end was cut by 2 bases, the J end by 3 bases, with 8 bases between. The CDR3 has 13 residues. Germline V gives CDR1 MNHEY, CDR2 SMNVEV (reference sequence). The CDR3 protein is CASSLGGHYEQYF. The CDR3, as DNA: TGTGCCAGCAGTTTAGGGGGTCACTACGAGCAGTACTTC.

The chain employs TRBV27 and TRBJ1-5; D gene uncertain. The CDR3 runs to 17 residues. From germline, CDR1 is MNHEY and CDR2 SMNVEV (reference sequence). Trimming removed 1 base from V and 5 bases from J, with 18 bases in between. The CDR3 is CASSLLRGRGGDQPQHF. The CDR3 DNA is TGTGCCAGCAGTTTATTACGGGGTCGGGGAGGAGATCAGCCCCAGCATTTT.

The V and J genes are TRBV7-9 and TRBJ2-3; D call uncertain. This CDR3 has 12 residues. CDR1 and CDR2 (germline): SEHNR, FQNEAQ (reference sequence). Trimming stripped 4 bases from V and 2 bases from J, with 4 bases between. The CDR3: CASSSITDTQYF. The CDR3 nucleotides read TGTGCCAGCAGCTCTATCACAGATACGCAGTATTTT.